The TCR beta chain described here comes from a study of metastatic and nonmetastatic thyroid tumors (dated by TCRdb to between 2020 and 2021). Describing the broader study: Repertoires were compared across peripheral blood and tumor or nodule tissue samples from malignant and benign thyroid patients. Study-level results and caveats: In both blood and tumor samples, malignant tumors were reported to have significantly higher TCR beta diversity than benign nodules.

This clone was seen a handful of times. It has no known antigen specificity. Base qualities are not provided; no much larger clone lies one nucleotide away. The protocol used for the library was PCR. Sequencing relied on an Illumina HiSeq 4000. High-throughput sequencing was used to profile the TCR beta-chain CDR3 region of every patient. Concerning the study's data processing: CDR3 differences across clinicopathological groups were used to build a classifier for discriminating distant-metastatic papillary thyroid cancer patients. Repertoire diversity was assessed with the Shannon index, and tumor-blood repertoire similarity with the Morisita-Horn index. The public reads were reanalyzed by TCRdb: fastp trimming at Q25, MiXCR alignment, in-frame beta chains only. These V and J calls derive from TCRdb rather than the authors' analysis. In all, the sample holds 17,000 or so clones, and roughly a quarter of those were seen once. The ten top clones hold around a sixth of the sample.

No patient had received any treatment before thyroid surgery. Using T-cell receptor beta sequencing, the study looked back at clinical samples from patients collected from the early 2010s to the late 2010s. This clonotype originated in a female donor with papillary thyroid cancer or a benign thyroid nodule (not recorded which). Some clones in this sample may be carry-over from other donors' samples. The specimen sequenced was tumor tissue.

The DNA reads as follows: TGTGCCAGCAGTGGCCTGTCGGGGGAGGGACATACGCAGTATTTT. Its coded protein is CASSGLSGEGHTQYF. The sequence links TRBV6-1 to TRBJ2-3; 7 junctional bases match TRBD2. From cysteine to phenylalanine, the CDR3 is 15 amino acids long. Only CDR3 DNA is held: 45 bases, read in frame from base 1. V loses 4 bases at its end and J loses 7 bases; junction bases beyond the gene matches: 11. CDR1 MNHNS and CDR2 SASEGT were looked up in the germline V gene.